This section outlines one T cell receptor beta chain sequence together with its context. This clonotype was found a few times. Its recognized antigen is unknown. No qualities accompany the bases; no much larger clone lies one base away. This sample was taken from a study of T-cell memory formation after mild COVID-19 (dated by TCRdb to the early 2020s). Background on the whole study: TCR sequence clusters from the two donors were largely donor specific. In two donors, T-cell clones that expanded and contracted after mild COVID-19 were followed by sequencing TCRalpha and TCRbeta repertoires longitudinally. The cohort was made up of two young adult volunteers, one female and one male, who were previously healthy.

Ficoll-Paque density gradient centrifugation was the method used to isolate PBMCs. These reads were obtained on an Illumina NovaSeq 6000. TCRalpha and TCRbeta cDNA libraries were constructed by 5'RACE with constant-segment primers, with sample barcodes and unique molecular identifiers being introduced. RNA was extracted from every sample with Trizol reagent. Amplification of the libraries took two PCR steps, and the second step added a second sample barcode plus Illumina TruSeq adapters. The libraries were sequenced on an Illumina NovaSeq using 2 x 150 bp paired-end reads. Concerning the study's data processing: Demultiplexing of reads and collapsing into UMI-guided consensus sequences were performed with migec v1.2.7. Using mixcr v2.1.11, the UMI consensuses were aligned to TRA and TRB V and J templates and assembled into clonotypes. A clonotype was counted as expanded or contracted only if both edgeR and NoisET called the change significant, with noise models trained on biological replicates. For edgeR calls, the thresholds were a false discovery rate-adjusted p below 0.01 and a log2 fold-change of 1. As an exploratory analysis of dynamics, max-normalized trajectories of the 1000 most abundant clonotypes were examined by PCA with hierarchical clustering. Separately sequenced CD4+ and CD8+ repertoires were used to assign the CD4 or CD8 phenotype of responding clones. TCRdb itself trimmed the public reads at Q25 with fastp, ran MiXCR and retained productive beta chains. Rows merge per CDR3 protein into single entries with the most common DNA and genes. TCRdb's processing, not the study's, gives the V and J calls here. The sample records 280,000 or so distinct CDR3 sequences, approximately 7.6% of which are singletons. The leading ten clones occupy under 25% of the sample.

A distance of 13 bases separates the germline ends of V and J, which lose 1 base and 1 base respectively. Via the germline V gene (reference sequence), CDR1 is SEHNR and CDR2 FQNEAQ. The cysteine opens and the phenylalanine closes a CDR3 of 17 amino acids. The sequence is cut down to CDR3 DNA, 51 bases in frame from base 1. General conclusions and limits of the study: The detection of some responding clones in pre-infection memory suggests that pre-existing cross-reactive memory T cells joined the SARS-CoV-2 response. From day 15 to 85, contracting clones showed balanced CD4/CD8 phenotypes, whereas a second wave of clones that expanded from day 15 to 37 leaned towards CD4+. The study included only a couple of mild cases, and larger cohorts that include severe cases with pre-infection samples were judged to be necessary. The second-wave clones that peaked on day 37 were not confirmed to be SARS-CoV-2 specific. Contracting CD4+ clones appeared mostly in the CM and EM memory subsets, whereas CD8+ clones were enriched in EMRA.

This receptor was identified in a man in his late teens or twenties who had mild COVID-19 (a few samples of this study predate the infection). The sample titles of this study are shuffled in the database, so cell type and time point are left out; the donor was told from shared clones. Recombination connected TRBV7-9 to TRBJ2-2; TRBD2 is a possible D gene, resting on 6 matching bases. The sequenced sample was PBMCs or a T cell subset sorted from them (not recorded which). The CDR3 region reads CASSLEGSSENTGELFF. Read as DNA, the sequence is TGTGCCAGCAGCTTAGAGGGGTCTAGCGAGAACACCGGGGAGCTGTTTTTT.